This TCR beta chain was obtained from a study of T cells in Graves' hyperthyroidism and ophthalmopathy. For Graves' hyperthyroidism to be stable, ophthalmopathy could not progress within 18 months. Diagnoses used clinical symptoms, serum thyroxine and TRAb, thyroid ultrasound and orbital computed tomography. Study-wide findings and caveats: Model-based prediction identified ophthalmopathy a median 6.5 months prior to its onset.

This clonotype has a count of ten or more. The antigen is undetermined. CDR3 size: 14 residues. V lost 0 bases to trimming and J lost 5 bases, with 12 bases between them. Per germline, CDR1 DFQATT and CDR2 SNEGSKA (reference sequence). TCR beta CDR3 region amplification was performed from RNA transcripts. The HTBI set primed first-round TCR CDR3 RT-PCR. TCRdb re-called the multiplex PCR reads through MiXCR, storing one row per CDR3 protein. The table records approximately 600,000 distinct CDR3 sequences, about 16% of them present only once. V is TRBV20-1 and J is TRBJ2-3, with D unclear. Material: blood. The sequence came from a woman in her twenties or thirties with Graves' hyperthyroidism. CDR3 loop: CSARDVDNRDTQYF. In DNA form, the CDR3 reads TGCAGTGCTAGAGATGTCGACAATAGAGATACGCAGTATTTT.